The 8 T cell receptor beta chains below were found in one sample sequenced in a study of molecular identifiers for immune sequencing clone quantification. TCRdb re-called the PCR reads through MiXCR, storing one row per CDR3 protein. The top ten clones hold approximately 1.2% of a sample with approximately 41,000 distinct CDR3 sequences, over 15% of them seen once. The sequenced sample consisted of naive CD8+ T cells from blood, with Jurkat cell RNA spiked in. Specified subset: FACS-sorted CD8+CD4-CCR7+CD45RA+ naive T cells. The receptors were gathered from a human donor in good health. Some libraries in this study had Jurkat cell RNA spiked in.

The CDR3 DNA sequence: TGTGCAAGTAGGGCCCGAGTCGATAATTCACCCCTCCACTTT. It specifies CASRARVDNSPLHF. V and J are TRBV12-2 and TRBJ1-6. TRBV12-2 is assigned pseudogene status. The CDR3 length is 14 residues.

There are many counts of this clonotype. The chain joins TRBV7-9 to TRBJ2-7; 9 positions match TRBD1. CDR3 length equals 16 residues. V shed 5 bases and J 6 bases; nucleotides not matched to a gene: 14. From germline, CDR1 is SEHNR and CDR2 FQNEAQ (reference sequence). The DNA for the CDR3 is TGTGCCAGCAGCACCACCCCCGGGACAGGGAAAGGCGAGCAGTACTTC. Its translation: CASSTTPGTGKGEQYF.

This clonotype was counted at least ten times. The chain uses TRBV12-3 or TRBV12-4 and TRBJ2-2; 9 bases map to TRBD1. Trimming removed 5 bases from V and 6 bases from J; junction bases left unmatched: 10. CDR3 length: 16 residues. In nucleotides, the CDR3 is TGTGCCAGCAGTACTGGGGACAGGGACGGTCCCGGGGAGCTGTTTTTT. As protein: CASSTGDRDGPGELFF.

This clonotype was observed many times. V usage is TRBV29-1 and J usage is TRBJ2-3; D may match TRBD1 or TRBD2 (5 bases each). The germline V gene encodes CDR1 SQVTM and CDR2 ANQGSEA. V shed 2 bases and J shed 0 bases, with 12 bases lying between them. There are 15 residues in the CDR3. The CDR3 sequence: CSVELGRTSTDTQYF. The CDR3 DNA reads as TGCAGCGTTGAATTGGGGCGGACTAGCACAGATACGCAGTATTTT.

In its sample, this clonotype was seen many times. DNA of the CDR3: TGCAGCGTTGTATCACAGGGTAATCCTCACGAGCAGTACTTC. It is translated as CSVVSQGNPHEQYF. The chain carries TRBV29-1 and TRBJ2-7; D is perhaps TRBD1 (6 bases). CDR3 length equals 14 residues. The ends were cut back, 4 bases at V and 5 bases at J, with 18 bases in the middle. CDR1 and CDR2 from the germline V gene are SQVTM and ANQGSEA.

The sample holds many counts of this clonotype. The chain recombines TRBV5-6 with TRBJ1-2, with 10 bases that match TRBD1. This CDR3 has 18 residues. V lost 0 bases and J lost 8; bases outside the gene matches: 16. Germline CDR1 reads SGHDT; CDR2 reads YYEEEE. The chain's CDR3 is CASSLVRQGAKTPRGYTF. DNA for the CDR3: TGTGCCAGCAGCTTGGTAAGACAGGGGGCGAAAACTCCTCGAGGCTACACCTTC.

This clonotype was picked up many times. This chain links TRBV14 with TRBJ2-3; 7 nucleotides agree with TRBD2. Unmatched junction bases numbered 14, after V lost 2 bases and J lost 0 bases. From germline, CDR1 is SGHDN and CDR2 FVKESK. The CDR3 consists of 19 residues. CDR3 region: CASSQYLAGEFTSTDTQYF. For the CDR3, the DNA is TGTGCCAGCAGCCAATATCTCGCGGGGGAATTCACTAGCACAGATACGCAGTATTTT.

This clonotype was observed many times. The V and J genes are TRBV7-6 and TRBJ2-5; D is undetermined. V was pared by 2 bases and J by 5 bases, with 9 bases between. Per germline, CDR1 SGHVS and CDR2 FNYEAQ. The CDR3 runs to 13 residues. The CDR3 is CASSLYQLETQYF. The DNA for the CDR3 is TGTGCCAGCAGCTTATATCAGCTGGAGACCCAGTACTTC.